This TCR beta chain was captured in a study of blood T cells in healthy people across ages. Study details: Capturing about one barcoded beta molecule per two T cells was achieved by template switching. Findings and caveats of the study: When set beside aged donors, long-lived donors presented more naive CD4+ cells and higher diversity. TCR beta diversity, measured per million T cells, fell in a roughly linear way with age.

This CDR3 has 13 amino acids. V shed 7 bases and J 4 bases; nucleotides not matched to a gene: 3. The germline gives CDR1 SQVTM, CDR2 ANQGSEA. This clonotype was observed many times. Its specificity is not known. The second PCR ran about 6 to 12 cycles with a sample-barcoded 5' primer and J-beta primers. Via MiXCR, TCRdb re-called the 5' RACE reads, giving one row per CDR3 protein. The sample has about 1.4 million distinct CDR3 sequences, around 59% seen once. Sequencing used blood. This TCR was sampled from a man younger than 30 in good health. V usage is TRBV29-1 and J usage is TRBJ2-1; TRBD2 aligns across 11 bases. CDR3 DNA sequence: TGCAGCGCATTAGCGGGAGGGTACAATGAGCAGTTCTTC. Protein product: CSALAGGYNEQFF.